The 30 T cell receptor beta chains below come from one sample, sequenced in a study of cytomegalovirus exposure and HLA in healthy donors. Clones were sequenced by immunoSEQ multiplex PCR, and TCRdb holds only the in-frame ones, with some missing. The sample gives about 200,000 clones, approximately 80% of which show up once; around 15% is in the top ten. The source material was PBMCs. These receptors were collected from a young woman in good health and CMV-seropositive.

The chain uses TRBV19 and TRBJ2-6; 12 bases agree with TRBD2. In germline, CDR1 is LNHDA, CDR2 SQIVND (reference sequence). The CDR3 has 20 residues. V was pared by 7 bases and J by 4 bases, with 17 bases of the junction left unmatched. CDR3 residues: CASTRRMRLAGERGANVLTF. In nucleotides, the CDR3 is TGTGCCAGTACCCGCCGCATGAGACTAGCGGGAGAGCGGGGGGCCAACGTCCTGACTTTC.

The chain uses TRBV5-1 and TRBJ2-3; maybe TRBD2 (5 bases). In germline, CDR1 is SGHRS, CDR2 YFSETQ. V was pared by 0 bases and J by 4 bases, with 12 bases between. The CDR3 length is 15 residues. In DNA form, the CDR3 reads TGCGCCAGCAGCTTGGATCCTGCAGCGGCAGATACGCAGTATTTT. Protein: CASSLDPAAADTQYF.

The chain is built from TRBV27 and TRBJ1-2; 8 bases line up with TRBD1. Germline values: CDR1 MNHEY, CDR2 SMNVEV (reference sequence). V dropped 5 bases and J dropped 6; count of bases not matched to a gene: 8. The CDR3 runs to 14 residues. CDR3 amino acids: CASSIRQGANGYTF. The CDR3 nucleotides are TGTGCCAGCAGTATTAGGCAGGGGGCGAATGGCTACACCTTC.

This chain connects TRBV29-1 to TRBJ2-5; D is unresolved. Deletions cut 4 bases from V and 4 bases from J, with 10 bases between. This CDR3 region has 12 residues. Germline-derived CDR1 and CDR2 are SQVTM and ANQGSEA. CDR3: CSVGSRGETQYF. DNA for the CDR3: TGCAGCGTTGGGTCCCGAGGAGAGACCCAGTACTTC.

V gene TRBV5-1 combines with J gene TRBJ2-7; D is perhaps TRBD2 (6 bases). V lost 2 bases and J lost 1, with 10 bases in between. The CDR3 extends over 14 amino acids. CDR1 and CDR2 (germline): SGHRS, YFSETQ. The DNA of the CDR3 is TGCGCCAGCAGCTTAGGAGGGGTATCCTACGAGCAGTACTTC. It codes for CASSLGGVSYEQYF. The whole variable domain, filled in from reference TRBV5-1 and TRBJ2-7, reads KAGVTQTPRYLIKTRGQQVTLSCSPISGHRSVSWYQQTPGQGLQFLFEYFSETQRNKGNFPGRFSGRQFSNSRSEMNVSTLELGDSALYLCASSLGGVSYEQYFGPGTRLTVT.

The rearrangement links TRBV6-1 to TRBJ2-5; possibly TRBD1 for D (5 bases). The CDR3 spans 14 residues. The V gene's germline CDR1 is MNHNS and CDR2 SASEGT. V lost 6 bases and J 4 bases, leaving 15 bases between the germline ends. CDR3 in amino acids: CASRETAKGETQYF. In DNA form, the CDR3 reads TGTGCCAGCAGGGAGACAGCCAAGGGAGAGACCCAGTACTTC.

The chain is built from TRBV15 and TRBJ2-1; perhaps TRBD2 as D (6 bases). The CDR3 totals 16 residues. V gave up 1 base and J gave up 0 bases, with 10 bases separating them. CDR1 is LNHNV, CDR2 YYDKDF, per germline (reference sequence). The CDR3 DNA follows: TGTGCCACCAGCAGAGCGGCGGGGAGCTCCTACAATGAGCAGTTCTTC. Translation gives CATSRAAGSSYNEQFF.

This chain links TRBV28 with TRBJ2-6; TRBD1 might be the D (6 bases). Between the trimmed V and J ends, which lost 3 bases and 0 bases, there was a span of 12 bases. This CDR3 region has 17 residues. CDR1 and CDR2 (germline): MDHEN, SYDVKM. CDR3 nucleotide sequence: TGTGCCAGCAGTTTGTCAGGGGACCCCTCTGGGGCCAACGTCCTGACTTTC. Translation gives CASSLSGDPSGANVLTF.

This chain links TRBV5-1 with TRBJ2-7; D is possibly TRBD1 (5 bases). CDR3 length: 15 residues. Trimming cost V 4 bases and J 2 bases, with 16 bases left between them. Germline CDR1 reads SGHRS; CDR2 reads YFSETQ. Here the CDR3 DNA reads TGCGCCAGCAGCCCATACCGCGACAGCCCCTACGAGCAGTACTTC. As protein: CASSPYRDSPYEQYF.

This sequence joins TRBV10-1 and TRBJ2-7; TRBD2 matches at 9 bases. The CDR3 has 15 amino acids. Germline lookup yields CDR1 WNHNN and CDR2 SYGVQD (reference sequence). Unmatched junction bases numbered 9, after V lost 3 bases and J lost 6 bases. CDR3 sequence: CASSDGGLAVPEQYF. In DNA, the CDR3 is TGCGCCAGCAGTGATGGGGGACTAGCCGTACCCGAGCAGTACTTC.

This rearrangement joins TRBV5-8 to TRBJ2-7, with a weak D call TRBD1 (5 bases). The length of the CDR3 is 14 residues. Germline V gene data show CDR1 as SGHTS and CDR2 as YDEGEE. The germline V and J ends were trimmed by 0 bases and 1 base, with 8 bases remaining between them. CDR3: CASSLGGASYEQYF. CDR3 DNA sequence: TGTGCCAGCAGCTTGGGTGGGGCGTCCTACGAGCAGTACTTC.

The CDR3 is CSVGEGNTDTQYF. The CDR3 DNA sequence: TGCAGCGTTGGGGAGGGGAACACAGATACGCAGTATTTT. The chain couples TRBV29-1 to TRBJ2-3; 7 bases fit TRBD2. The germline CDR1 and CDR2 sequences are SQVTM and ANQGSEA. The CDR3 spans 13 residues. V lost 4 bases to trimming and J lost 2 bases; unmatched junction nucleotides: 3.

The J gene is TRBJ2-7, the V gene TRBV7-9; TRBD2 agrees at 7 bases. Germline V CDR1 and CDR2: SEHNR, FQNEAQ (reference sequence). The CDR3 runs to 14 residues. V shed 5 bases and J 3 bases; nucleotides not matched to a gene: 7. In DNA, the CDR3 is TGTGCCAGCAGCACCGGGGGGAGGGTCTACGAGCAGTACTTC. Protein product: CASSTGGRVYEQYF.

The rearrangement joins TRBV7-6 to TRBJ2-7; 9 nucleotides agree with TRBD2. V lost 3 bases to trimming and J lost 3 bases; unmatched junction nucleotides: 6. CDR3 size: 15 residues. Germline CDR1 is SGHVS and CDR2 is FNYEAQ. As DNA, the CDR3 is TGTGCCAGCAGCTTTGGTAGCGGGAGTAACTACGAGCAGTACTTC. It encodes CASSFGSGSNYEQYF.

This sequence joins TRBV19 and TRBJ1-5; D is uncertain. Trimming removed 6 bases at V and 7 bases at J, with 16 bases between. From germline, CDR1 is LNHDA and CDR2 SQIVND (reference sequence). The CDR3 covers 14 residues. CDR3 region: CASSPRGLGQPQHF. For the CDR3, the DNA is TGTGCCAGTAGCCCGAGAGGGCTTGGGCAGCCCCAGCATTTT.

The DNA of the CDR3 is TGTGCCAGCCCTATGGAGACTAGGGCTTGCCGTCGAAGAGAGACCCAGTACTTC. Translated, it gives CASPMETRACRRRETQYF. The chain carries TRBV19 and TRBJ2-5, with D tentatively TRBD2 (6 bases). The CDR3 has 18 amino acids. V dropped 9 bases and J dropped 4 bases, with 30 bases sitting between them. Per the germline V gene, CDR1 is LNHDA and CDR2 is SQIVND (reference sequence).

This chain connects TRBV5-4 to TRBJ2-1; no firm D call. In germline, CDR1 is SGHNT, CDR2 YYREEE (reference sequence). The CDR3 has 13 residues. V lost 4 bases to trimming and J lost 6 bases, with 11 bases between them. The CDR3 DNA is TGTGCCAGCAGCCACAAGGAGTTCAATGAGCAGTTCTTC. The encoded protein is CASSHKEFNEQFF.

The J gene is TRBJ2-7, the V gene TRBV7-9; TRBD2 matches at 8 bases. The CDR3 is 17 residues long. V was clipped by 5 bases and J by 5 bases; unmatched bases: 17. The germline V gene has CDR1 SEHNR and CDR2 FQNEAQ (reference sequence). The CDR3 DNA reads TGTGCCAGCAGCCATAGGTCGGGGACCGGGACTAGTAACGAGCAGTACTTC. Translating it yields CASSHRSGTGTSNEQYF.

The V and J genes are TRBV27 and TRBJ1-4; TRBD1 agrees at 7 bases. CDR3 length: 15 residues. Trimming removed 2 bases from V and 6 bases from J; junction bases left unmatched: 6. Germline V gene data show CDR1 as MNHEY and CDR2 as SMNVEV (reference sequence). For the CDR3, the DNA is TGTGCCAGCAGTTTAAGACAGGGTTTGGATGAAAAACTGTTTTTT. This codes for CASSLRQGLDEKLFF.

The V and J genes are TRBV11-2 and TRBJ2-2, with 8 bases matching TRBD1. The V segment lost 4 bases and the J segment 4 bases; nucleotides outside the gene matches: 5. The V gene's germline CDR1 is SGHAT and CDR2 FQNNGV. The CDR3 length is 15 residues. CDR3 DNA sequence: TGTGCCAGCAGCTCCGGGACAGGTAGCACCGGGGAGCTGTTTTTT. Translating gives CASSSGTGSTGELFF.

The CDR3 spells CASSPITPGQGAMKRTYEQYF. The CDR3 coding sequence is TGTGCCAGCAGTCCTATTACACCGGGACAGGGGGCAATGAAACGGACCTACGAGCAGTACTTC. This chain joins TRBV27 and TRBJ2-7; 12 bases are a match to TRBD1. The length of the CDR3 is 21 residues. J was trimmed by 2 bases and V by 5 bases; bases with no gene match: 22. Germline CDR1 and CDR2: MNHEY and SMNVEV (reference sequence).

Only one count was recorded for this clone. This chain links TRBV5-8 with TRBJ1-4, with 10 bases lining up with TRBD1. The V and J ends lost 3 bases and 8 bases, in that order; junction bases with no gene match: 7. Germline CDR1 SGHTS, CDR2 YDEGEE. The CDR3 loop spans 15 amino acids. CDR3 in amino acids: CASSYSGTGVEKLFF. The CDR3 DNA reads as TGTGCCAGCAGCTATTCCGGGACAGGGGTAGAAAAACTGTTTTTT.

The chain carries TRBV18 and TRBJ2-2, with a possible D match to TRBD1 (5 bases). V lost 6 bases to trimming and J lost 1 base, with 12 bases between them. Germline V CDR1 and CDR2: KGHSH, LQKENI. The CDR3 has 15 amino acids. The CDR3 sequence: CASSPEGQNTGELFF. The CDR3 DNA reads TGTGCCAGCTCTCCGGAAGGACAGAACACCGGGGAGCTGTTTTTT.

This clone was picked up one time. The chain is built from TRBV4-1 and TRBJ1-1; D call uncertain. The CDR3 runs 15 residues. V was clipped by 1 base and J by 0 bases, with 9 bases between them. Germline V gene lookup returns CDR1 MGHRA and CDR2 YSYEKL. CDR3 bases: TGCGCCAGCAGCCAAGCCCACATTGTGAACACTGAAGCTTTCTTT. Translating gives CASSQAHIVNTEAFF.

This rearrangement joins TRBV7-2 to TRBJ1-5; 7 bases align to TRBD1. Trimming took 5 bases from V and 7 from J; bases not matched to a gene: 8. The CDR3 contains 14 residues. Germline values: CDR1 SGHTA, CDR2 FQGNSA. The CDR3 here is CASSTPQGNQPQHF. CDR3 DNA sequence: TGTGCCAGCAGCACACCACAGGGGAACCAGCCCCAGCATTTT.

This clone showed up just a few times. The CDR3 loop reads CASSQIAGQETQYF. Written as DNA, the CDR3 is TGTGCCAGCAGCCAGATAGCGGGGCAAGAGACCCAGTACTTC. The V and J genes are TRBV4-2 and TRBJ2-5; 8 positions agree with TRBD2. The CDR3 spans 14 residues. V trimming: 3 bases; J trimming: 2 bases; junction bases outside the gene matches: 2. In germline, CDR1 is LGHNA, CDR2 YNFKEQ.

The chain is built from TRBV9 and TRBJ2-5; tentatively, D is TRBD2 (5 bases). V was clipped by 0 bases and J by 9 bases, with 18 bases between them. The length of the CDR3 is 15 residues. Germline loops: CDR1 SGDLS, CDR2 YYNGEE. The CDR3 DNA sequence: TGTGCCAGCAGCGTAGGGGCAGGTATAGCGTGGGCCCAGTACTTC. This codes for CASSVGAGIAWAQYF.

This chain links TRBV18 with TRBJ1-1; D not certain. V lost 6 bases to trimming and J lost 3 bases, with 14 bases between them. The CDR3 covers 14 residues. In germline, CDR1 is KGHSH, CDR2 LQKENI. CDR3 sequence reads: CASSREGRDTEAFF. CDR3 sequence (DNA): TGTGCCAGCTCCCGGGAGGGTAGGGACACTGAAGCTTTCTTT. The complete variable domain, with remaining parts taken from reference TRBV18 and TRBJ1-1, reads NAGVMQNPRHLVRRRGQEARLRCSPMKGHSHVYWYRQLPEEGLKFMVYLQKENIIDESGMPKERFSAEFPKEGPSILRIQQVVRGDSAAYFCASSREGRDTEAFFGQGTRLTVV.

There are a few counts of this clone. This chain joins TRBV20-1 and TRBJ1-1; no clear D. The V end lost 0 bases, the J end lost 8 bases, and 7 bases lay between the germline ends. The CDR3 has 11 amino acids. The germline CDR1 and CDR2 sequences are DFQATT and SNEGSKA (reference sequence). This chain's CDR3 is CSARDSREAFF. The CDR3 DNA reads TGCAGTGCTAGAGATTCGCGGGAAGCTTTCTTT.

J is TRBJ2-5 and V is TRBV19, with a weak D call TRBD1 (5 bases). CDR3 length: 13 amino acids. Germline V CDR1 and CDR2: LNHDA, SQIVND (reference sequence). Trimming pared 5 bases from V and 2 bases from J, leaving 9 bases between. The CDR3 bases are TGTGCCAGTAGTTGGAGACAGCAAGAGACCCAGTACTTC. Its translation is CASSWRQQETQYF.